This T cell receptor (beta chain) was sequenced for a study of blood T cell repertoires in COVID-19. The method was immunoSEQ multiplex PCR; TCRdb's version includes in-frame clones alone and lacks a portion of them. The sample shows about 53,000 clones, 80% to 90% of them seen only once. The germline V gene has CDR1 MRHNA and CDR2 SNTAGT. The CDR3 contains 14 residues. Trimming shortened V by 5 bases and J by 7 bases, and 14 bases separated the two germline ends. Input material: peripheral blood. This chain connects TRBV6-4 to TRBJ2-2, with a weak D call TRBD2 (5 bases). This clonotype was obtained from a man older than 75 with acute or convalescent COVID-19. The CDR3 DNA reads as TGTGCCAGCAGTCCCGGGGTTCCAGTCGGGGAGCTGTTTTTT. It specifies CASSPGVPVGELFF.